Each of the 14 T cell receptor beta chains below was sequenced from the same sample in a study of cytomegalovirus exposure and HLA in healthy donors. Researchers ran the PCR with 60 Vbeta and 13 Jbeta primers. Here immunoSEQ multiplex PCR was the method, and the copy in TCRdb shows in-frame clones only, minus some. The sample gives about 240,000 clones, about 88% of which show up once; 0.2% to 0.3% is in the top ten. The sequenced sample was PBMCs. All receptors derive from a girl aged 2 to 9 in good health and CMV-seronegative.

This clone was counted between two and nine times. The DNA for the CDR3 is TGTGCCAGCACGTCGGTTTACAGCTCCTACGAGCAGTACTTC. Encoded protein: CASTSVYSSYEQYF. J is TRBJ2-7 and V is TRBV6-1; no clear D gene. In germline, CDR1 is MNHNS, CDR2 SASEGT. Trimming stripped 7 bases from V and 0 bases from J, with 13 bases between. This CDR3 region has 14 residues.

This chain links TRBV25-1 with TRBJ2-3; D remains unclear. Trimming shortened V by 1 base and J by 1 base, and 3 bases separated the two germline ends. The CDR3 runs to 13 residues. In germline, CDR1 is MGHDK, CDR2 SYGVNS. This chain's CDR3 is CASSEWRTDTQYF. The CDR3, as DNA: TGTGCCAGCAGTGAATGGCGCACAGATACGCAGTATTTT. Looking up the rest from reference TRBV25-1 and TRBJ2-3 gives the full variable domain: EADIYQTPRYLVIGTGKKITLECSQTMGHDKMYWYQQDPGMELHLIHYSYGVNSTEKGDLSSESTVSRIRTEHFPLTLESARPSHTSQYLCASSEWRTDTQYFGPGTRLTVL.

The chain joins TRBV6-6 to TRBJ2-3; D is perhaps TRBD2 (6 bases). The CDR3 consists of 15 residues. CDR1 MNHNY and CDR2 SVGAGI come from the germline V gene (reference sequence). V shed 4 bases and J shed 4 bases, with 15 bases lying between them. In DNA form, the CDR3 reads TGTGCCAGCAGTTTTGGTCCGGGAGTCCCAGATACGCAGTATTTT. The encoded protein is CASSFGPGVPDTQYF.

This clone was seen more than once but under ten times. The chain joins TRBV29-1 to TRBJ2-3; D uncertain. Germline V lookup: CDR1 SQVTM, CDR2 ANQGSEA. The CDR3 spans 13 residues. The V end was cut by 2 bases, the J end by 1 base, with 7 bases between. CDR3: CSVEQSRTDTQYF. CDR3 DNA: TGCAGCGTTGAACAGTCTCGCACAGATACGCAGTATTTT.

The rearrangement joins TRBV5-4 to TRBJ2-1, with 11 bases aligning to TRBD2. V was pared by 4 bases and J by 10 bases, with 4 bases of the junction left unmatched. This CDR3 is built from 13 residues. Germline CDR1 is SGHNT and CDR2 is YYREEE (reference sequence). CDR3 sequence: CASSVAGGREQFF. In DNA, the CDR3 is TGTGCCAGCAGCGTAGCGGGGGGGAGGGAGCAGTTCTTC.

V and J are TRBV7-2 and TRBJ1-2; tentatively, D is TRBD1 (5 bases). Trimming cost V 3 bases and J 6 bases, with 14 bases left between them. Germline V lookup: CDR1 SGHTA, CDR2 FQGNSA. The CDR3 totals 14 residues. In nucleotides, the CDR3 is TGTGCCAGCAGCTTGGTTATGCAGGGAAATGGCTACACCTTC. This sequence encodes CASSLVMQGNGYTF.

The CDR3, as DNA: TGCGCCAGCACCCTGGGGAAGGCGGGAGGTCCCTGCGAGCAGTACTTC. This sequence encodes CASTLGKAGGPCEQYF. The chain carries TRBV10-1 and TRBJ2-7; the match to TRBD2 covers 8 bases. This CDR3 region has 16 residues. CDR1 and CDR2 (germline): WNHNN, SYGVQD (reference sequence). The ends lost 7 bases at V and 6 bases at J; junction bases unmatched: 17.

The rearrangement links TRBV14 to TRBJ1-6; TRBD1 is a possible D gene (5 bases). CDR3 length equals 23 residues. Germline V gene lookup returns CDR1 SGHDN and CDR2 FVKESK. V lost 0 bases and J lost 2, with 29 bases in between. The DNA of the CDR3 is TGTGCCAGCAGCCAAGACTGGGGCATTGTGGGCGAAGTAAGAACCCCCTATAATTCACCCCTCCACTTT. This translates into CASSQDWGIVGEVRTPYNSPLHF.

The chain joins TRBV18 to TRBJ2-1; 8 nucleotides agree with TRBD2. This CDR3 has 16 amino acids. The V gene's germline CDR1 is KGHSH and CDR2 LQKENI. Unmatched junction bases numbered 6, after V lost 3 bases and J lost 2 bases. In DNA form, the CDR3 reads TGTGCCAGCTCACCTTCGGGAGGGAGTACCTACAATGAGCAGTTCTTC. It specifies CASSPSGGSTYNEQFF.

The chain employs TRBV9 and TRBJ2-2; TRBD2 aligns across 7 bases. The V gene end was trimmed by 3 bases and the J gene end by 7 bases; junction bases not matched to a gene: 9. CDR3 length: 15 amino acids. In germline, CDR1 is SGDLS, CDR2 YYNGEE. CDR3 DNA: TGTGCCAGCAGCGCCGGGACTACCCCCAACGGGGAGCTGTTTTTT. This codes for CASSAGTTPNGELFF.

The chain combines TRBV7-9 with TRBJ2-7, with D perhaps TRBD2 (7 bases). CDR1 and CDR2 from the germline V gene are SEHNR and FQNEAQ (reference sequence). V shed 3 bases and J shed 7 bases, with 16 bases lying between them. This CDR3 is built from 14 residues. The CDR3 is CASSLGGAGREQYF. The CDR3 coding sequence is TGTGCCAGCAGCTTGGGGGGGGCGGGACGGGAGCAGTACTTC.

The chain links TRBV27 to TRBJ2-2, with TRBD1 as a possible D gene (6 bases). Trimming removed 5 bases from V and 4 bases from J, with 17 bases in between. CDR1 is MNHEY and CDR2 is SMNVEV in the germline V gene (reference sequence). This CDR3 is 16 amino acids long. The CDR3 bases are TGTGCCAGCAGTACCGTGCCGGGACAAATCACCGGGGAGCTGTTTTTT. It translates to CASSTVPGQITGELFF.

J is TRBJ2-3 and V is TRBV9, with unresolved D. Germline values: CDR1 SGDLS, CDR2 YYNGEE. The CDR3 runs to 16 residues. The V end was cut by 3 bases, the J end by 1 base, with 15 bases between. The CDR3 DNA sequence: TGTGCCAGCAGCGCCCACCTAGTTTGGGGCACAGATACGCAGTATTTT. Its protein is CASSAHLVWGTDTQYF. Variable domain in full (rest from reference TRBV9 and TRBJ2-3): DSGVTQTPKHLITATGQRVTLRCSPRSGDLSVYWYQQSLDQGLQFLIQYYNGEERAKGNILERFSAQQFPDLHSELNLSSLELGDSALYFCASSAHLVWGTDTQYFGPGTRLTVL.

The chain has TRBV6-1 and TRBJ1-1; the D gene is possibly TRBD1 (6 bases). The CDR3 runs 15 residues. Germline CDR1 is MNHNS and CDR2 is SASEGT. V was trimmed by 4 bases and J by 0 bases, leaving 12 bases between them. The CDR3 loop is CASSARTAVNTEAFF. Written as DNA, the CDR3 is TGTGCCAGCAGTGCAAGGACAGCGGTGAACACTGAAGCTTTCTTT.